This T cell receptor beta chain came from a study of regulatory T cells in long-lasting Graves disease. Whole-study context: Prior antithyroid drug treatment in newly diagnosed Graves' patients lasted under 3 months.

Through Arm-PCR of CDR3 regions and iRepertoire HTBI primers, TCR beta libraries were built. Via MiXCR, TCRdb re-called the multiplex PCR reads, giving one row per CDR3 protein. This sample has approximately 400,000 distinct CDR3 sequences, with just under 15% found just once. Germline-derived CDR1 and CDR2 are SGHKS and YYEKEE (reference sequence). Germline trimming cut 3 bases from V and 2 bases from J; bases unmatched to any gene: 8. This CDR3 region has 15 residues. This clonotype was seen a handful of times. Time point given: newly diagnosed GD, antithyroid drugs for less than 3 months. From RNA extracted from PBMCs, the TCR library was made. The same sample was also used in a study of T cells in Graves' hyperthyroidism and ophthalmopathy. From that second work: The HTBI set primed first-round TCR CDR3 RT-PCR.

The sequence came from a woman in her 30s with Graves disease. Material: peripheral blood mononuclear cells (PBMCs), obtained at new diagnosis, from a patient treated with antithyroid drugs. The V gene is TRBV5-5, the J gene TRBJ2-7, with 7 bases identical to TRBD2. CDR3 nucleotide sequence: TGTGCCAGCAGCTCGCTTAGCGGGCCTCCCTACGAGCAGTACTTC. It translates to CASSSLSGPPYEQYF.